This T cell receptor beta chain was profiled in a study of cytomegalovirus exposure and HLA in healthy donors. Study-wide findings and caveats: Some TCR beta chains (roughly 160 of them) were listed as cytomegalovirus-associated. Most TCRs appeared rarely, but some public TCRs recurred in many donors.

The protocol was immunoSEQ multiplex PCR, while the TCRdb copy is restricted to in-frame clones and leaves out a portion. The table includes about 280,000 clones, 88% detected once. V was trimmed by 3 bases and J by 1 base, leaving 6 bases between them. The CDR3 totals 13 residues. Per germline, CDR1 LGHNA and CDR2 YSLEER. This clone was recorded only once. Antigen unknown. The clonotype was recovered from a woman under 30 in good health and CMV-seronegative. The chain has TRBV4-3 and TRBJ1-1; a possible D gene is TRBD1 (5 bases). Input material: PBMCs. The CDR3, as DNA: TGCGCCAGCAGCCACCAGGGGAACACTGAAGCTTTCTTT. Translation gives CASSHQGNTEAFF.